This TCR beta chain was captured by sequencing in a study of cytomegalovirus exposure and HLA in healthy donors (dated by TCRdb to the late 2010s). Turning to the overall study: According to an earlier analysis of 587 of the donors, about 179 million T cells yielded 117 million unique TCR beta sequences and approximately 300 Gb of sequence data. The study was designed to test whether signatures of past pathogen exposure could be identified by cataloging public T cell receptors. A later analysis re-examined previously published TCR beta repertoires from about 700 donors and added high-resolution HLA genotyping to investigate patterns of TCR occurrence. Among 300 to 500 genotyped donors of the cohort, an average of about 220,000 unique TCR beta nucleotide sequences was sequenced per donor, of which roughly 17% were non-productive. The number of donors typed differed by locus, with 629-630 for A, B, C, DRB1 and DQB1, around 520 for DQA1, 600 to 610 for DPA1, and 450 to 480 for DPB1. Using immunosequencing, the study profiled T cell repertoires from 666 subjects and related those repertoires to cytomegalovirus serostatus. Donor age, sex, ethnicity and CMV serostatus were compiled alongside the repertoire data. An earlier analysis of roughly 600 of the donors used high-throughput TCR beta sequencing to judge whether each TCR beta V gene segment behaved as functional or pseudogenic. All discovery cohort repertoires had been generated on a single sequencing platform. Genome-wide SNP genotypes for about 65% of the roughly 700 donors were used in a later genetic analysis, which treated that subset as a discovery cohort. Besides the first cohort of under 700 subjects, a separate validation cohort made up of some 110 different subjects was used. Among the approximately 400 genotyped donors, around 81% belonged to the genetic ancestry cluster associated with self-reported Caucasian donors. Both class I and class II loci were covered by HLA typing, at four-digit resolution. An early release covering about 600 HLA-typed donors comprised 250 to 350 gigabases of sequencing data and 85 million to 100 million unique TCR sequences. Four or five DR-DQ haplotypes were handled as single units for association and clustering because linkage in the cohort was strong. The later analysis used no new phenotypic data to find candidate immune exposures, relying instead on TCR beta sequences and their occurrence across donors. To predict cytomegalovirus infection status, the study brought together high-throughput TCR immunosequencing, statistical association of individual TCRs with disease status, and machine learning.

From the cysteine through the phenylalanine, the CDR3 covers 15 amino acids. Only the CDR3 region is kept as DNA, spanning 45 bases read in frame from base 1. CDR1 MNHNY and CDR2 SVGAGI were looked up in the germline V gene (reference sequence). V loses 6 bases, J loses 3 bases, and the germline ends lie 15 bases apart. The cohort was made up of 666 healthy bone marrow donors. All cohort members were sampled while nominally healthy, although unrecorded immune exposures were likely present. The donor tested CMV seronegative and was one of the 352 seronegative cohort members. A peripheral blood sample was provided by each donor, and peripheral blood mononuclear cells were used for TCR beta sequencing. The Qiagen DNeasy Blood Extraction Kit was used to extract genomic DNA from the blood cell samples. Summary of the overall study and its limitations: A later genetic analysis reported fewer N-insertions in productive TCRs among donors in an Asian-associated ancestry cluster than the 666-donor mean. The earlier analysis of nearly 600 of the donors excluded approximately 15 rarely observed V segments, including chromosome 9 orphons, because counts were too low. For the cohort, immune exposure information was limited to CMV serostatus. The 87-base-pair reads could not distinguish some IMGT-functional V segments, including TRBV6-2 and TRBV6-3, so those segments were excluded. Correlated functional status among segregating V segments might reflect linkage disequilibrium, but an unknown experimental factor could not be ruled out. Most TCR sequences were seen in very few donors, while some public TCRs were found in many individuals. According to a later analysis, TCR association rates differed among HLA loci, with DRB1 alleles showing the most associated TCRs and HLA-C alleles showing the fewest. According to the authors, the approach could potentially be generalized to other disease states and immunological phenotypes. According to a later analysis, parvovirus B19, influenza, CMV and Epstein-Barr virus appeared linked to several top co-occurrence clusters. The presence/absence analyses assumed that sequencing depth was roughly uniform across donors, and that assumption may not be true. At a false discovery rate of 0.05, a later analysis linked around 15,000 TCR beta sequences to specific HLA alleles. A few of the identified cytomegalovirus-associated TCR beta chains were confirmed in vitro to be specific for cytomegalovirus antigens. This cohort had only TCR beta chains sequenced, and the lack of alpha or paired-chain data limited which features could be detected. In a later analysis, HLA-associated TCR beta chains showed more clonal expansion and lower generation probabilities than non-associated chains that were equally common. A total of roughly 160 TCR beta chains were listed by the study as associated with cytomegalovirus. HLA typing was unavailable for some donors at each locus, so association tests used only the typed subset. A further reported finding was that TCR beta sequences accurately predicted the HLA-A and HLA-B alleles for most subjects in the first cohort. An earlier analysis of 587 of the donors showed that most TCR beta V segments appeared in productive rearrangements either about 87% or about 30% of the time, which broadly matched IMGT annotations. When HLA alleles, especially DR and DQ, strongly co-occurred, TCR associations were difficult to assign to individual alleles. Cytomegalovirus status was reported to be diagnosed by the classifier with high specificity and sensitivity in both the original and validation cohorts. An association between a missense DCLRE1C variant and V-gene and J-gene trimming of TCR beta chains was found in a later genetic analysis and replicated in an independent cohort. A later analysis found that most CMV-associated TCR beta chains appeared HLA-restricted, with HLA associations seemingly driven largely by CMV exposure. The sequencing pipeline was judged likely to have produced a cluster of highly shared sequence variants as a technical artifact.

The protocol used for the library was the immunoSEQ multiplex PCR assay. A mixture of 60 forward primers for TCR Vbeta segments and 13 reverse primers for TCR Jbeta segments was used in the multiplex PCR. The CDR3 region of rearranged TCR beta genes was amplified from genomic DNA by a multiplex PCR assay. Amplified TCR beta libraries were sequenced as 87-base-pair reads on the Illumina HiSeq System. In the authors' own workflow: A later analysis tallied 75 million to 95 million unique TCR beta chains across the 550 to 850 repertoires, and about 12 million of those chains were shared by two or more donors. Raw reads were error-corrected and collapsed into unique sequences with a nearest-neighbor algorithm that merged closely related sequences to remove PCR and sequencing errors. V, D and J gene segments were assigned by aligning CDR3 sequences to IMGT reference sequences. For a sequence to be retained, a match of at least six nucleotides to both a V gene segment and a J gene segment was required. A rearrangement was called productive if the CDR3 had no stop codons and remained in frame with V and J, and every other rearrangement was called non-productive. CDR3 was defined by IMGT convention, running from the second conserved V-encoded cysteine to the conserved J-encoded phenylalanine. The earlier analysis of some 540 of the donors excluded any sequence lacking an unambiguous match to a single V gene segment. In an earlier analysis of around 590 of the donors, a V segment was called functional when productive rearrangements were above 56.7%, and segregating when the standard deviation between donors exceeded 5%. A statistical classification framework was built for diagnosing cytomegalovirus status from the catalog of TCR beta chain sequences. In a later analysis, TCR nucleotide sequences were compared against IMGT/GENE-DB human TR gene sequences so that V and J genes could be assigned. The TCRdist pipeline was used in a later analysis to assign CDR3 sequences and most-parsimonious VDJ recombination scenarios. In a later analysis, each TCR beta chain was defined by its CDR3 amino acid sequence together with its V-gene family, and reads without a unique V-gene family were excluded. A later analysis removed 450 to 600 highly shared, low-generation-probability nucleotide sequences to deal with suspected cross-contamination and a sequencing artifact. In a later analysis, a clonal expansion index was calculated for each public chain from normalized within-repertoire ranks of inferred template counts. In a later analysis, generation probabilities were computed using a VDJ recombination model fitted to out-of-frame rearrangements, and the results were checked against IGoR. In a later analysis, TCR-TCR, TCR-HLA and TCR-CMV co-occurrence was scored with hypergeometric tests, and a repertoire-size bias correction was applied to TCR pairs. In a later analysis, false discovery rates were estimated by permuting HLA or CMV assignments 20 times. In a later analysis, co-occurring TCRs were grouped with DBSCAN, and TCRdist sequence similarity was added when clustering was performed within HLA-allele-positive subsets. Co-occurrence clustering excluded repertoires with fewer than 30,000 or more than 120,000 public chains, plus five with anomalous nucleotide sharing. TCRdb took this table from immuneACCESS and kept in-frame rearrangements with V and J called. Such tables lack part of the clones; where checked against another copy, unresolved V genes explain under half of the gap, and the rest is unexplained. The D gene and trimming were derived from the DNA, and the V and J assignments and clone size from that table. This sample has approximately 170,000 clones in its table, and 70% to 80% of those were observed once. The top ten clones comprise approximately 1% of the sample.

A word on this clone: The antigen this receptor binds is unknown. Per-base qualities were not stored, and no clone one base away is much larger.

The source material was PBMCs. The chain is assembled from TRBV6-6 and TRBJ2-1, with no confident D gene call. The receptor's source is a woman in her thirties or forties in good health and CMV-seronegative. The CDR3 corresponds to CASSPRGGDYNEQFF. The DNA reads TGTGCCAGCAGCCCCCGCGGCGGTGACTACAATGAGCAGTTCTTC.